These 6 T cell receptor beta chains were sequenced from one sample in a study of blood T cell repertoires in COVID-19 (dated by TCRdb to about 2020). The library was produced with the immunoSEQ multiplex PCR assay. As stored in TCRdb, this immuneACCESS dataset retains in-frame rearrangements with V and J assigned. A fraction of the clones does not appear; measured against another copy, unresolved V genes explain less than half of the discrepancy, and the remainder lacks a known reason. A total of over 150,000 clones appear in this sample, around nine tenths of them only once. The ten largest clones take up 0.88% of the sample. Sequenced sample: peripheral blood. The receptors were gathered from a woman aged 18 to 35 who had recovered from COVID-19.

The rearrangement uses TRBV6-5 and TRBJ1-1; D might be TRBD1 (5 bases). In germline, CDR1 is MNHEY, CDR2 SVGAGI. V lost 7 bases to trimming and J lost 1 base, with 10 bases between them. There are 13 residues in the CDR3. CDR3 in amino acids: CASTGGGNTEAFF. DNA for the CDR3: TGTGCCAGCACCGGGGGGGGGAACACTGAAGCTTTCTTT.

Of note for this clone: At one boundary the junction diverges from the germline segment, which might be a read error. The gene calls are TRBV7-9 and TRBJ1-2; D is perhaps TRBD1 (5 bases). This CDR3 is 13 amino acids long. The germline CDR1 and CDR2 sequences are SEHNR and FQNEAQ (reference sequence). The CDR3 nucleotides are TGTGCCAGCAGCTTAGAAGGCAGGGCCCCTCATGCCTTC. Its protein is CASSLEGRAPHAF. Full variable domain (rest looked up from reference TRBV7-9 and TRBJ1-2): DTGVSQNPRHKITKRGQNVTFRCDPISEHNRLYWYRQTLGQGPEFLTYFQNEAQLEKSRLLSDRFSAERPKGSFSTLEIQRTEQGDSAMYLCASSLEGRAPHAFGSGTRLTVV.

This clone was detected a few times. The chain links TRBV4-1 to TRBJ2-7; D gene uncertain. Between the trimmed V and J ends, which lost 1 base and 4 bases, there was a span of 8 bases. The germline V gene encodes CDR1 MGHRA and CDR2 YSYEKL. The length of the CDR3 is 13 residues. The CDR3 loop reads CASSQGQTYEQYV. The CDR3 DNA reads as TGCGCCAGCAGCCAAGGGCAGACATACGAGCAGTACGTC.

V is TRBV5-5 and J is TRBJ2-7, with D perhaps matching TRBD1 (6 bases). Deletions cut 1 base from V and 4 bases from J, with 12 bases between. The CDR3 has 14 residues. The germline V gene has CDR1 SGHKS and CDR2 YYEKEE (reference sequence). CDR3 DNA: TGTGCCAGCAGCTTGTCGGTGGGGGCTTACGAGCAGTACTTC. Amino acid sequence: CASSLSVGAYEQYF.

This chain uses TRBV29-1 with TRBJ1-2; D is possibly TRBD1 (6 bases). The germline V and J ends were trimmed by 0 bases and 5 bases, with 13 bases remaining between them. The CDR3 is made up of 14 amino acids. The V gene's germline CDR1 is SQVTM and CDR2 ANQGSEA. CDR3 sequence (DNA): TGCAGCGTTGAAGATATTCGGGGGGCTTATGGCTACACCTTC. Translation gives CSVEDIRGAYGYTF.

The V gene is TRBV5-4, the J gene TRBJ1-4; a weak D match, TRBD1 (6 bases). The V end lost 1 base, the J end lost 5 bases, and 15 bases lay between the germline ends. This CDR3 has 16 residues. Per germline, CDR1 SGHNT and CDR2 YYREEE (reference sequence). CDR3 in amino acids: CASSLRSQGLNEKLFF. In DNA, the CDR3 is TGTGCCAGCAGCTTGCGTTCTCAGGGGCTAAATGAAAAACTGTTTTTT. The entire variable domain, with the rest obtained from reference TRBV5-4 and TRBJ1-4, is as follows: ETGVTQSPTHLIKTRGQQVTLRCSSQSGHNTVSWYQQALGQGPQFIFQYYREEENGRGNFPPRFSGLQFPNYSSELNVNALELDDSALYLCASSLRSQGLNEKLFFGSGTQLSVL.